One sample yielded the 27 T cell receptor beta chains listed below, sequenced in a study of Ad26.COV2.S vaccination and SARS-CoV-2 variants. Treatment in this sample: 19 received Ad26.COV2.S at low or high dose, single or two shots; about 5 received placebo; per-sample allocation not given. Samples came from day 63 after the first vaccine or placebo injection. Here immunoSEQ multiplex PCR was the method, and the copy in TCRdb shows in-frame clones only, minus some. The sample has more than 300,000 clones; 88% are singletons. The input for sequencing was peripheral blood, taken in a trial of Ad26.COV2.S vaccine versus placebo. The receptors were sampled from a person aged 18-60 years who received the Ad26.COV2.S COVID-19 vaccine or a placebo.

The rearrangement joins TRBV18 to TRBJ1-1, with D possibly being TRBD1 (5 bases). CDR3 size: 14 residues. The germline gives CDR1 KGHSH, CDR2 LQKENI. The V and J ends lost 0 bases and 4 bases respectively, with 9 bases between them. CDR3 in amino acids: CASSPPSGFTEAFF. In DNA form, the CDR3 reads TGTGCCAGCTCACCACCCTCAGGGTTCACTGAAGCTTTCTTT.

This rearrangement joins TRBV21-1 to TRBJ2-5; the DNA was not compared with TRBD2, the D call given in the table. TRBV21-1 is tagged as a pseudogene. This CDR3 contains 16 residues. The CDR3 nucleotides are TGTGCCAGCAGCGCTTCAAACCGGGACTTACAAGAGACCCAGTACTTC. Translated, it gives CASSASNRDLQETQYF.

This rearrangement joins TRBV5-8 to TRBJ2-7; 7 positions match TRBD1. CDR1 is SGHTS and CDR2 is YDEGEE in the germline V gene. This CDR3 has 15 amino acids. After removal of 1 base from V and 3 bases from J, the junction contained 7 bases not matched to a gene. CDR3 bases: TGTGCCAGCAGCTTGAAAGCCGGGACAGACTACGAGCAGTACTTC. Translation gives CASSLKAGTDYEQYF.

J is TRBJ2-7 and V is TRBV27, with no clear D. CDR1 is MNHEY and CDR2 is SMNVEV in the germline V gene (reference sequence). V was shortened by 3 bases and J by 6 bases, with 9 bases between the two germline ends. CDR3 length: 12 residues. The CDR3 nucleotides read TGTGCCAGCAGTTTCAATGCTCGCGAGCAGTACTTC. It codes for CASSFNAREQYF.

A remark on this clone: The sample contains more than one DNA sequence encoding this CDR3. DNA of the CDR3: TGTGCCACCAGCAGAGACAGGGCAACTGAAGCTTTCTTT. Protein product: CATSRDRATEAFF. The chain employs TRBV15 and TRBJ1-1, with D possibly being TRBD1 (5 bases). CDR1 and CDR2 from the germline V gene are LNHNV and YYDKDF (reference sequence). The ends were cut back, 0 bases at V and 5 bases at J, with 7 bases in the middle. This CDR3 has 13 amino acids.

V usage is TRBV29-1 and J usage is TRBJ2-7; the match to TRBD1 covers 11 bases. The CDR3 length is 13 residues. Germline assignment: CDR1 SQVTM and CDR2 ANQGSEA. The CDR3 loop reads CSIPGQGVYEQYF. Here the CDR3 DNA reads TGCAGTATTCCGGGACAGGGGGTCTACGAGCAGTACTTC.

There are a few counts of this clone. The chain combines TRBV3-1 (or the pseudogene TRBV3-2) with TRBJ1-2, with D possibly matching TRBD1 (6 bases). From germline, CDR1 is LGHDT and CDR2 YNNKEL (reference sequence). The V gene lost 4 bases and the J gene lost 6 bases, with 12 bases spanning the gap. The CDR3 sequence is 13 residues long. The CDR3 DNA reads TGTGCCAGCAGCCGGAACAGGGAGAATGGCTACACCTTC. Translation: CASSRNRENGYTF.

V usage is TRBV28 and J usage is TRBJ2-7; D is unclear. Germline CDR1 MDHEN, CDR2 SYDVKM. V was clipped by 7 bases and J by 2 bases, with 12 bases between them. The length of the CDR3 is 13 residues. The CDR3 DNA reads as TGTGCCAGCATTAGTCCCAGAACCTACGAGCAGTACTTC. It translates to CASISPRTYEQYF.

V is TRBV30 and J is TRBJ1-6; 7 nucleotides line up with TRBD1. The CDR3 has 17 residues. The germline V gene has CDR1 GTSNPN and CDR2 SVGIG (reference sequence). V lost 4 bases to trimming and J lost 4 bases; unmatched junction nucleotides: 13. Written as DNA, the CDR3 is TGTGCCTGGACCAAACCTACAGGGGTCGTGTATAATTCACCCCTCCACTTT. It yields the protein CAWTKPTGVVYNSPLHF.

The rearrangement links TRBV5-1 to TRBJ1-1; D is possibly TRBD1 (6 bases). V was shortened by 0 bases and J by 5 bases, with 20 bases between the two germline ends. CDR3 length equals 17 residues. Germline assignment: CDR1 SGHRS and CDR2 YFSETQ. The chain's CDR3 is CASSLAVTGSGDTEAFF. The CDR3 DNA reads as TGCGCCAGCAGCTTGGCCGTAACAGGGTCTGGCGATACTGAAGCTTTCTTT.

V is TRBV6-6 and J is TRBJ2-7; D tentatively fits TRBD1 or TRBD2 (6 bases each). CDR1 and CDR2 from the germline V gene are MNHNY and SVGAGI (reference sequence). CDR3 length: 15 amino acids. Between the trimmed V and J ends, which lost 2 bases and 3 bases, there was a span of 14 bases. The CDR3 is CASSYPVGGNYEQYF. DNA for the CDR3: TGTGCCAGCAGTTACCCTGTGGGGGGCAACTACGAGCAGTACTTC.

The chain recombines TRBV3-1 (or the pseudogene TRBV3-2) with TRBJ1-4, with TRBD1 identical over 7 bases. Germline trimming cut 7 bases from V and 8 bases from J; bases unmatched to any gene: 10. CDR3 length: 14 residues. The germline CDR1 and CDR2 sequences are LGHDT and YNNKEL (reference sequence). CDR3 amino acids: CASTQTGTEEKLFF. CDR3 in DNA: TGTGCCAGCACCCAGACAGGGACGGAGGAAAAACTGTTTTTT.

This sequence joins TRBV6-2 or TRBV6-3 and TRBJ1-5; TRBD1 might be the D (5 bases). Germline assignment: CDR1 MNHEY and CDR2 SVGEGT. The CDR3 extends over 14 amino acids. V was trimmed by 6 bases and J by 4 bases, leaving 13 bases between them. CDR3 loop: CASSRDGTNQPQHF. CDR3 nucleotide sequence: TGTGCCAGCAGCCGGGACGGAACGAATCAGCCCCAGCATTTT.

The V and J genes are TRBV6-1 and TRBJ1-1; D not resolved. Germline values: CDR1 MNHNS, CDR2 SASEGT. V was pared by 0 bases and J by 8 bases, with 16 bases between. This CDR3 comprises 15 residues. CDR3 loop: CASSEAFGRAGEAFF. Written as DNA, the CDR3 is TGTGCCAGCAGTGAAGCGTTCGGACGAGCTGGGGAAGCTTTCTTT.

The chain recombines TRBV5-5 with TRBJ2-7; D possibly uses TRBD1 or TRBD2 (6 bases each). Trimming removed 3 bases from V and 3 bases from J, with 16 bases in between. CDR3 size: 15 residues. Germline V gene data show CDR1 as SGHKS and CDR2 as YYEKEE (reference sequence). The CDR3 here is CASSSPKGGGYEQYF. The CDR3 region has the DNA TGTGCCAGCAGCTCCCCCAAAGGGGGAGGCTACGAGCAGTACTTC.

The chain uses TRBV9 and TRBJ1-1; 9 bases align to TRBD1. J gave up 2 bases and V 0 bases, and 2 bases lay outside the gene matches. The CDR3 is 15 residues long. Germline loops: CDR1 SGDLS, CDR2 YYNGEE. Here the CDR3 DNA reads TGTGCCAGCAGCGTAGGGGGACAGGGTAACACTGAAGCTTTCTTT. It encodes CASSVGGQGNTEAFF.

The V and J genes are TRBV5-6 and TRBJ1-2; a weak D match, TRBD1 (5 bases). V gave up 4 bases and J gave up 4 bases, with 14 bases separating them. Germline V lookup: CDR1 SGHDT, CDR2 YYEEEE. This CDR3 has 14 residues. The CDR3 here is CASSRTEGLYGYTF. CDR3 coding DNA: TGTGCCAGCAGCCGCACCGAGGGGCTCTATGGCTACACCTTC.

This chain uses TRBV6-2 or TRBV6-3 with TRBJ1-5; D gene unclear. There are 12 residues in the CDR3. V was shortened by 5 bases and J by 11 bases, with 13 bases between the two germline ends. The germline CDR1 and CDR2 sequences are MNHEY and SVGEGT. As DNA, the CDR3 is TGTGCCAGCAGTCAGGACGCCAGGACCCAGCATTTT. Protein sequence: CASSQDARTQHF.

The chain has TRBV4-2 and TRBJ1-6; D remains ambiguous. CDR1 LGHNA and CDR2 YNFKEQ come from the germline V gene. This CDR3 is built from 12 residues. Trimming removed 4 bases from V and 7 bases from J, with 5 bases in between. CDR3 amino acids: CASSLYNSPLHF. The CDR3 bases are TGTGCCAGCAGCCTATACAATTCACCCCTCCACTTT.

The gene calls are TRBV13 and TRBJ1-1, with 9 nucleotides matching TRBD1. The CDR3 runs to 15 residues. Trimming at V came to 5 bases and at J to 11 bases, leaving 15 bases not matched to a gene. Germline CDR1 reads PRHDT; CDR2 reads FYEKMQ (reference sequence). In DNA form, the CDR3 reads TGTGCCAGCAGCCCGACCGGACAGGGGCAAACCGAGGCTTTCTTT. Protein: CASSPTGQGQTEAFF. Using reference TRBV13 and TRBJ1-1 for the parts outside the CDR3, the full variable domain is AAGVIQSPRHLIKEKRETATLKCYPIPRHDTVYWYQQGPGQDPQFLISFYEKMQSDKGSIPDRFSAQQFSDYHSELNMSSLELGDSALYFCASSPTGQGQTEAFFGQGTRLTVV.

J is TRBJ1-1 and V is TRBV5-4; 7 positions match TRBD1. The V and J ends lost 4 bases and 0 bases, in that order; junction bases with no gene match: 3. The CDR3 has 14 amino acids. Germline assignment: CDR1 SGHNT and CDR2 YYREEE (reference sequence). CDR3 nucleotides: TGTGCCAGCAGCATGGACAGGTTGAACACTGAAGCTTTCTTT. It is translated as CASSMDRLNTEAFF.

The V gene is TRBV13, the J gene TRBJ2-3; D gene ambiguous. Germline CDR1 PRHDT, CDR2 FYEKMQ (reference sequence). This CDR3 region has 16 residues. Deletions cut 5 bases from V and 2 bases from J, with 17 bases between. CDR3 sequence reads: CASSADGRFSTDTQYF. The DNA of the CDR3 is TGTGCCAGCAGCGCAGACGGGCGATTCTCCACAGATACGCAGTATTTT.

This clone was seen a single time. The chain combines TRBV7-2 with TRBJ2-7; D assignment may be TRBD1 or TRBD2 (5 bases each). The length of the CDR3 is 14 residues. Germline CDR1 SGHTA, CDR2 FQGNSA. The V end lost 5 bases, the J end lost 3 bases, and 14 bases lay between the germline ends. CDR3 sequence: CASSRGGAVYEQYF. DNA for the CDR3: TGTGCCAGCAGCCGTGGGGGAGCTGTCTACGAGCAGTACTTC.

This chain's CDR3 is CASSYSRDRNNYGYTF. The CDR3 DNA reads TGTGCCAGCAGTTACTCTAGGGACAGGAATAACTATGGCTACACCTTC. The chain joins TRBV6-5 to TRBJ1-2, with 8 bases matching TRBD1. The CDR3 covers 16 residues. Germline V gene lookup returns CDR1 MNHEY and CDR2 SVGAGI. V shed 0 bases, J shed 1 base, and the junction held 4 bases outside the gene matches.

This rearrangement joins TRBV9 to TRBJ1-1; weak D call: TRBD1 (5 bases). Trimming took off 0 bases at V and 2 bases at J, with 11 bases between the two ends. The CDR3 extends over 15 amino acids. CDR1 SGDLS and CDR2 YYNGEE come from the germline V gene. This CDR3 is CASSVASGRNTEAFF. CDR3 coding DNA: TGTGCCAGCAGCGTAGCATCAGGGCGAAACACTGAAGCTTTCTTT.

CDR3 sequence: CASTDARSGNTIYF. CDR3 DNA: TGTGCCAGCACAGACGCCCGCTCTGGAAACACCATATATTTT. This sequence joins TRBV6-5 and TRBJ1-3, with D unclear. From germline, CDR1 is MNHEY and CDR2 SVGAGI. V was pared by 7 bases and J by 0 bases, with 10 bases between. The CDR3 totals 14 residues.

This rearrangement joins TRBV19 to TRBJ2-4; 13 bases fit TRBD2. The germline CDR1 and CDR2 sequences are LNHDA and SQIVND (reference sequence). This CDR3 is built from 16 residues. Losses at the gene ends were 4 bases for V and 3 bases for J; bases not matched to a gene: 3. The CDR3 protein is CASSTRTSGGKNIQYF. In nucleotides, the CDR3 is TGTGCCAGTAGTACACGGACTAGCGGGGGCAAAAACATTCAGTACTTC. The variable domain in full, completed from reference TRBV19 and TRBJ2-4, reads DGGITQSPKYLFRKEGQNVTLSCEQNLNHDAMYWYRQDPGQGLRLIYYSQIVNDFQKGDIAEGYSVSREKKESFPLTVTSAQKNPTAFYLCASSTRTSGGKNIQYFGAGTRLSVL.